These 26 T cell receptor beta chains were sequenced from one sample in a study of early T cells in non-severe SARS-CoV-2 infection. MiXCR, run by TCRdb on the 5' RACE reads, gives a single entry per CDR3 protein. The table lists roughly 36,000 distinct CDR3 sequences, less than 6% of them singletons. Sequenced sample: whole blood. The receptor source for this set is an adult who was a healthcare worker with PCR-confirmed SARS-CoV-2 infection or an uninfected control (not recorded which).

The sample holds a few counts of this clonotype. This chain joins TRBV7-6 and TRBJ2-5; 12 bases line up with TRBD2. V dropped 3 bases and J dropped 5; count of bases not matched to a gene: 4. This CDR3 is 15 amino acids long. Germline CDR1 and CDR2: SGHVS and FNYEAQ. The CDR3 reads CASSFLAGGPETQYF. The DNA of the CDR3 is TGTGCCAGCAGCTTCCTAGCGGGGGGGCCCGAGACCCAGTACTTC.

A remark on this clonotype: A clone one base away is much larger, so this may be a read error. The V and J genes are TRBV25-1 and TRBJ2-3; D remains ambiguous. Germline assignment: CDR1 MGHDK and CDR2 SYGVNS. The CDR3 contains 14 residues. V lost 8 bases, J lost 1 base, and 13 bases lay in between. CDR3 loop: CASARLDGTDTQYF. CDR3 nucleotides: TGTGCCAGCGCCAGGTTGGATGGCACAGATACGCAGTATTTT.

This clonotype was seen repeatedly, ten times or more. V is TRBV20-1 and J is TRBJ1-5; 7 bases are a match to TRBD1. The J segment lost 0 bases and the V segment lost 3 bases, leaving 5 bases of the junction unmatched. This CDR3 comprises 15 residues. Germline V gene sequence: CDR1 DFQATT, CDR2 SNEGSKA (reference sequence). The CDR3 coding sequence is TGCAGTGCTAGGAGGACAGGAGATAGCAATCAGCCCCAGCATTTT. It translates to CSARRTGDSNQPQHF.

This clonotype has only a few counts. The rearrangement links TRBV30 to TRBJ2-4, with TRBD1 as a possible D gene (6 bases). Germline values: CDR1 GTSNPN, CDR2 SVGIG (reference sequence). Trimming removed 0 bases from V and 6 bases from J, with 12 bases in between. This CDR3 is 14 amino acids long. The CDR3 reads CAWSVLGQTNIQYF. The CDR3, as DNA: TGTGCCTGGAGTGTACTTGGACAGACAAACATTCAGTACTTC.

The chain has TRBV4-1 and TRBJ2-7; D might be TRBD1 (5 bases). CDR1 and CDR2 (germline): MGHRA, YSYEKL. CDR3 length: 13 residues. V lost 0 bases and J 3 bases, leaving 6 bases between the germline ends. The CDR3 region has the DNA TGCGCCAGCAGCCAAGATCAGGGCTACGAGCAGTACTTC. Protein product: CASSQDQGYEQYF.

This clonotype appeared many times. The J gene is TRBJ2-6, the V gene TRBV7-6; D may correspond to TRBD1 or TRBD2 (5 bases each). The CDR3 has 17 residues. Per the germline V gene, CDR1 is SGHVS and CDR2 is FNYEAQ. Trimming pared 4 bases from V and 0 bases from J, leaving 13 bases between. The CDR3, as DNA: TGTGCCAGCAGCTCCCTCGTCGGGGCCTCTGGGGCCAACGTCCTGACTTTC. It yields the protein CASSSLVGASGANVLTF.

This clonotype was seen many times. V is TRBV6-6 and J is TRBJ1-4, with 9 bases matching TRBD1. This CDR3 contains 17 residues. The V and J ends lost 6 bases and 6 bases, in that order; junction bases with no gene match: 14. Germline values: CDR1 MNHNY, CDR2 SVGAGI (reference sequence). The DNA for the CDR3 is TGTGCCAGCAGCCAATTGGACAGGGGAGGAAGTGATGAAAAACTGTTTTTT. Its translation is CASSQLDRGGSDEKLFF.

This clonotype has at least ten counts. This rearrangement joins TRBV7-2 to TRBJ2-1; TRBD2 matches at 9 bases. The CDR3 sequence is 18 residues long. Germline assignment: CDR1 SGHTA and CDR2 FQGNSA. The junction had 7 bases not matched to a gene; V was cut back by 0 bases and J by 1 base. CDR3 DNA: TGTGCCAGCAGCTTAGCGCTTGGGCGGGGGGGATCCTACAATGAGCAGTTCTTC. It is translated as CASSLALGRGGSYNEQFF.

This chain's CDR3 is CASSAGTPATEAFF. The DNA of the CDR3 is TGCGCCAGCAGCGCCGGGACACCGGCCACTGAAGCTTTCTTT. The rearrangement uses TRBV5-1 and TRBJ1-1; perhaps TRBD1 as D (6 bases). The germline V gene encodes CDR1 SGHRS and CDR2 YFSETQ. V was cut by 4 bases and J by 4 bases, with 14 bases left in between. This CDR3 is 14 amino acids long.

In its sample, this clonotype was seen many times. The genes are TRBV6-5 and TRBJ2-6, with 8 bases aligning to TRBD1. The germline CDR1 and CDR2 sequences are MNHEY and SVGAGI. The CDR3 consists of 20 residues. V dropped 2 bases and J dropped 0; count of bases not matched to a gene: 12. The CDR3 sequence: CASSYSVAGTGSSGANVLTF. The CDR3 DNA reads as TGTGCCAGCAGTTACAGCGTCGCCGGGACAGGATCCTCTGGGGCCAACGTCCTGACTTTC.

In this sample, this clonotype turned up many times. The CDR3 spells CASSLADRARGTQYF. The CDR3 DNA sequence: TGTGCCAGCAGCTTGGCGGACAGGGCGAGGGGGACCCAGTACTTC. The V call is TRBV5-4, the J call TRBJ2-5; 8 bases are a match to TRBD1. The V gene end was trimmed by 0 bases and the J gene end by 7 bases; junction bases not matched to a gene: 8. Germline CDR1 and CDR2: SGHNT and YYREEE (reference sequence). CDR3 size: 15 residues.

This clonotype has just a few counts. V gene TRBV9 combines with J gene TRBJ2-3, with 13 bases lining up with TRBD2. This CDR3 has 15 amino acids. Trimming at V came to 0 bases and at J to 5 bases, leaving 0 bases not matched to a gene. Germline loops: CDR1 SGDLS, CDR2 YYNGEE. The CDR3 sequence is CASSVGTSGGDTQYF. CDR3 DNA sequence: TGTGCCAGCAGCGTAGGGACTAGCGGGGGAGATACGCAGTATTTT.

The table lists this clonotype with a few counts. This chain connects TRBV20-1 to TRBJ2-4, with D perhaps given as TRBD1 or TRBD2 (6 bases each). V was pared by 0 bases and J by 5 bases, with 11 bases between. This CDR3 region has 14 residues. The germline V gene encodes CDR1 DFQATT and CDR2 SNEGSKA (reference sequence). For the CDR3, the DNA is TGCAGTGCTAGAGATTTGGGGGGCGAAAACATTCAGTACTTC. This codes for CSARDLGGENIQYF.

In its sample, this clonotype was seen many times. The rearrangement links TRBV11-2 to TRBJ2-1; a possible D gene is TRBD1 (6 bases). Deletions cut 1 base from V and 4 bases from J, with 14 bases between. Germline V gene sequence: CDR1 SGHAT, CDR2 FQNNGV. This CDR3 spans 16 amino acids. As DNA, the CDR3 is TGTGCCAGCAGCTTAGTCCGAAGGGGGTCTTACAATGAGCAGTTCTTC. Translation gives CASSLVRRGSYNEQFF.

This clonotype was counted a few times. V and J are TRBV11-2 and TRBJ2-2, with TRBD2 matching 10 bases. CDR3 length: 16 amino acids. V lost 5 bases and J lost 6; bases outside the gene matches: 9. Per germline, CDR1 SGHAT and CDR2 FQNNGV. CDR3 amino acids: CASSPRASGGSGELFF. The CDR3 DNA sequence: TGTGCCAGCAGCCCCCGGGCTAGCGGGGGTTCCGGGGAGCTGTTTTTT.

There are many counts of this clonotype. The chain recombines TRBV4-3 with TRBJ2-2; possibly TRBD1 for D (6 bases). Trimming stripped 2 bases from V and 0 bases from J, with 13 bases between. The CDR3 spans 17 residues. From germline, CDR1 is LGHNA and CDR2 YSLEER. CDR3 in amino acids: CASSQRSTGPNTGELFF. DNA of the CDR3: TGCGCCAGCAGCCAACGATCGACAGGCCCGAACACCGGGGAGCTGTTTTTT.

There are many counts of this clonotype. The V gene is TRBV6-5, the J gene TRBJ2-3; 8 nucleotides align to TRBD1. CDR1 and CDR2 (germline): MNHEY, SVGAGI. The junction had 6 bases not matched to a gene; V was cut back by 8 bases and J by 2 bases. The CDR3 loop spans 14 amino acids. The CDR3 DNA reads as TGTGCCAGCGGGGACAGGTCGTCCACAGATACGCAGTATTTT. Translating gives CASGDRSSTDTQYF.

The chain links TRBV12-3 or TRBV12-4 to TRBJ2-1; the D is unclear. The CDR3 consists of 13 residues. V was clipped by 3 bases and J by 5 bases, with 8 bases between them. This CDR3 reads CASSLRRDNEQFF. As DNA, the CDR3 is TGTGCCAGCAGTTTGCGTAGGGACAATGAGCAGTTCTTC.

The rearrangement links TRBV30 to TRBJ2-7; the D call may be TRBD1 or TRBD2 (6 bases each). V was clipped by 3 bases and J by 4 bases, with 16 bases between them. The V gene's germline CDR1 is GTSNPN and CDR2 SVGIG (reference sequence). The CDR3 is made up of 14 amino acids. The CDR3: CAWRVTGGSYEQYF. The CDR3 DNA follows: TGTGCCTGGAGAGTAACCGGGGGCAGTTACGAGCAGTACTTC.

This clonotype was picked up a small number of times. Germline and junction disagree at one end, which may indicate a read error. This chain links TRBV20-1 with TRBJ1-3; the match to TRBD1 covers 7 bases. This CDR3 comprises 15 residues. Germline V gene sequence: CDR1 DFQATT, CDR2 SNEGSKA (reference sequence). CDR3 DNA: TGCAGTGCTACCAGATCAGGGGGGTCTGAAAACACCATATATTTT. It specifies CSATRSGGSENTIYF.

There are many counts of this clonotype. V is TRBV7-7 and J is TRBJ2-1; maybe TRBD2 (6 bases). V was trimmed by 1 base and J by 4 bases, leaving 11 bases between them. This CDR3 comprises 15 residues. CDR1 and CDR2 from the germline V gene are SSHAT and FNYEAQ (reference sequence). The CDR3 coding sequence is TGTGCCAGCAGCTTAGGGCCGGGGGTTTACAATGAGCAGTTCTTC. Its protein product is CASSLGPGVYNEQFF.

The gene calls are TRBV12-3 or TRBV12-4 and TRBJ2-1; 9 bases map to TRBD2. The CDR3 consists of 15 residues. The J segment lost 6 bases and the V segment lost 3 bases, leaving 6 bases of the junction unmatched. As DNA, the CDR3 is TGTGCCAGCAGTTTCGGCGGGGGGGCCCTCAATGAGCAGTTCTTC. Translation gives CASSFGGGALNEQFF.

This clonotype was seen ten or more times. The chain joins TRBV20-1 to TRBJ1-1, with no clear D. Germline V gene sequence: CDR1 DFQATT, CDR2 SNEGSKA (reference sequence). CDR3 length: 13 amino acids. The germline V and J ends were trimmed by 0 bases and 0 bases, with 5 bases remaining between them. The CDR3 bases are TGCAGTGCTAGAGAGGGGATGAACACTGAAGCTTTCTTT. Protein: CSAREGMNTEAFF.

This clonotype was recorded at least ten times. The CDR3 sequence is CASRAGQGVYEQYF. The DNA of the CDR3 is TGTGCCAGCAGGGCGGGACAGGGAGTCTACGAGCAGTACTTC. This rearrangement joins TRBV6-5 to TRBJ2-7, with 9 bases lining up with TRBD1. The ends lost 6 bases at V and 3 bases at J; junction bases unmatched: 6. From germline, CDR1 is MNHEY and CDR2 SVGAGI. The CDR3 totals 14 residues.

The chain couples TRBV11-2 to TRBJ2-1; the D is unclear. The CDR3 consists of 13 residues. V lost 1 base, J lost 5 bases, and 6 bases lay in between. Germline assignment: CDR1 SGHAT and CDR2 FQNNGV. In DNA form, the CDR3 reads TGTGCCAGCAGCTTAGGACCGCACAATGAGCAGTTCTTC. This encodes CASSLGPHNEQFF.

This clonotype was seen a handful of times. The chain links TRBV2 to TRBJ2-2; 8 bases match TRBD1. Unmatched junction bases numbered 11, after V lost 8 bases and J lost 3 bases. CDR3 length: 16 residues. From germline, CDR1 is SNHLY and CDR2 FYNNEI. This CDR3 reads CASQGAASEHTGELFF. In DNA, the CDR3 is TGTGCCAGCCAGGGGGCGGCTAGCGAACACACCGGGGAGCTGTTTTTT.